Following are 8 T cell receptor beta chains from one sample sequenced in a study of blood T cell repertoires in COVID-19 (dated by TCRdb to 2020 to 2022). The library was prepared using the immunoSEQ multiplex PCR assay. TCRdb holds this immuneACCESS table with in-frame rearrangements only. Some clones are missing; in checked studies, unresolved V genes explain under half, and the rest has no known cause. The table for this sample lists around 200,000 clones; 70% to 90% of them were counted only once. About 12% of the sample goes to the ten largest clones. What was sequenced was peripheral blood. All receptors derive from a young woman who had recovered from COVID-19.

This chain joins TRBV5-1 and TRBJ2-5; maybe TRBD2 (6 bases). The length of the CDR3 is 14 residues. The V end lost 5 bases, the J end lost 3 bases, and 14 bases lay between the germline ends. The germline gives CDR1 SGHRS, CDR2 YFSETQ. CDR3 region: CASRGSSGKETQYF. In DNA, the CDR3 is TGCGCCAGCAGGGGCAGTAGCGGTAAAGAGACCCAGTACTTC.

The rearrangement links TRBV28 to TRBJ1-1, with a tentative D call TRBD1 (5 bases). Trimming stripped 3 bases from V and 0 bases from J, with 11 bases between. CDR3 length equals 15 residues. Germline CDR1 and CDR2: MDHEN and SYDVKM. The DNA of the CDR3 is TGTGCCAGCAGTTTTCTGACAGACATGAACACTGAAGCTTTCTTT. Its protein product is CASSFLTDMNTEAFF.

This rearrangement joins TRBV25-1 to TRBJ2-5, with TRBD2 matching 13 bases. The CDR3 runs to 16 residues. The ends lost 4 bases at V and 5 bases at J; junction bases unmatched: 7. Germline-derived CDR1 and CDR2 are MGHDK and SYGVNS. The CDR3 region has the DNA TGTGCCAGCAGTGGGGGGACTAGCGGGACGTCGGAGACCCAGTACTTC. It is translated as CASSGGTSGTSETQYF.

This rearrangement joins TRBV11-2 to TRBJ2-7, with 7 positions matching TRBD1. This CDR3 comprises 13 residues. Germline V gives CDR1 SGHAT, CDR2 FQNNGV. V dropped 5 bases and J dropped 3; count of bases not matched to a gene: 4. CDR3 amino acids: CASSRRQGYEQYF. The CDR3 DNA reads as TGTGCCAGCAGCCGTAGACAGGGCTACGAGCAGTACTTC.

The chain uses TRBV30 and TRBJ1-5; TRBD1 aligns across 9 bases. The trim removed 5 bases at V and 7 bases at J, leaving 6 bases unmatched. The CDR3 consists of 13 residues. Germline V gene lookup returns CDR1 GTSNPN and CDR2 SVGIG (reference sequence). DNA of the CDR3: TGTGCCTGGGGTACAGGGGGCGGGCAGCCCCAGCATTTT. It codes for CAWGTGGGQPQHF.

J is TRBJ2-1 and V is TRBV25-1; 11 nucleotides align to TRBD2. In germline, CDR1 is MGHDK, CDR2 SYGVNS. Trimming at V came to 6 bases and at J to 9 bases, leaving 13 bases not matched to a gene. The CDR3 is 16 residues long. The CDR3 reads CASSSTSGEPLGEQFF. The CDR3 DNA reads TGTGCCAGCAGCTCGACTAGCGGGGAACCCCTCGGTGAGCAGTTCTTC. The full variable domain, its missing parts supplied by reference TRBV25-1 and TRBJ2-1, is EADIYQTPRYLVIGTGKKITLECSQTMGHDKMYWYQQDPGMELHLIHYSYGVNSTEKGDLSSESTVSRIRTEHFPLTLESARPSHTSQYLCASSSTSGEPLGEQFFGPGTRLTVL.

The chain is built from TRBV3-1 (or the pseudogene TRBV3-2) and TRBJ2-2; the D gene is possibly TRBD1 (5 bases). Trimming left V 4 bases short and J 6 bases short, with 15 bases between. CDR1 and CDR2 (germline): LGHDT, YNNKEL (reference sequence). This CDR3 is 15 amino acids long. CDR3 amino acids: CASSRYRSKAGELFF. CDR3 bases: TGTGCCAGCAGCCGGTACAGGTCGAAAGCCGGGGAGCTGTTTTTT.

This chain uses TRBV5-1 with TRBJ2-7; 11 bases fit TRBD2. The CDR3 totals 16 residues. The germline V gene encodes CDR1 SGHRS and CDR2 YFSETQ. The ends lost 3 bases at V and 0 bases at J; junction bases unmatched: 5. DNA of the CDR3: TGCGCCAGCAGCTCATTAGCGGGAGGGAGCTCCTACGAGCAGTACTTC. Translation gives CASSSLAGGSSYEQYF.